The source of this TCR beta chain is a study of cytomegalovirus exposure and HLA in healthy donors. About the study: A data release that came early held roughly 80 million unique TCRs from HLA-typed donors. Study findings and constraints: According to a later analysis, most TCR beta chains associated with CMV appeared HLA-restricted. About 87% or about 30% of the time was how often most TCR beta V segments were productive, according to an earlier analysis. Three chains linked to CMV were shown in vitro to be specific for CMV antigens.

Remarks on this clone: Its antigen remains unknown.

Germline CDR1 SGHRS, CDR2 YFSETQ. This CDR3 is 14 amino acids long. V shed 2 bases and J shed 4 bases, with 11 bases lying between them. A multiplex PCR was run with 60 Vbeta primers and 13 Jbeta primers. TCRdb's copy holds only in-frame clones and misses some; the assay was immunoSEQ multiplex PCR. The repertoire includes around 130,000 clones, 81% of them detected once, and around 0.67% sits in the top ten. The receptor's source is a man between 18 and 29 years old in good health and CMV-seronegative. The chain carries TRBV5-1 and TRBJ2-3; no clear D. The sequenced sample was PBMCs. CDR3 in amino acids: CASSLATRADTQYF. In DNA form, the CDR3 reads TGCGCCAGCAGCTTAGCTACCCGGGCAGATACGCAGTATTTT.